A selection of T cell receptor beta chains follows, all from one sample in a study of cytomegalovirus exposure and HLA in healthy donors. Clones were read by immunoSEQ multiplex PCR, and TCRdb kept only the in-frame ones, dropping some. The repertoire includes about 160,000 clones, approximately 72% of them detected once, and roughly 7.1% sits in the top ten. Sequenced: PBMCs. These receptors were taken from a man in his forties in good health and CMV-seropositive. Each CDR3 is given with its conserved first and last residue. Each record gives: J gene, clone size, V gene, D gene, CDR3 protein, CDR3 DNA. A D gene is named only where the DNA matches it firmly. Clone size, where shown, is once, few, many, or a class for clones that have expanded.

J gene: TRBJ2-7; clone size: .; V gene: TRBV29-1; D gene: .; CDR3 protein: CSVSGHQGPDYEQYF; CDR3 DNA: TGCAGCGTTTCGGGACACCAAGGGCCTGATTACGAGCAGTACTTC
J gene: TRBJ1-1; clone size: few; V gene: TRBV11-2; D gene: .; CDR3 protein: CASRIGVRDTEAFF; CDR3 DNA: TGTGCCAGCAGGATCGGGGTTCGGGACACTGAAGCTTTCTTT
J gene: TRBJ2-3; clone size: .; V gene: TRBV19; D gene: .; CDR3 protein: CASSLSPGLITDTQYF; CDR3 DNA: TGTGCCAGTAGCCTTTCACCGGGACTTATCACAGATACGCAGTATTTT
J gene: TRBJ2-7; clone size: few; V gene: TRBV6-5; D gene: TRBD2; CDR3 protein: CASELAGAGGEQYF; CDR3 DNA: TGTGCCAGCGAGCTAGCGGGGGCCGGGGGCGAGCAGTACTTC
J gene: TRBJ2-3; clone size: .; V gene: TRBV7-3; D gene: TRBD1; CDR3 protein: CASSPDRGRSDTQYF; CDR3 DNA: TGTGCCAGCAGCCCGGACAGGGGGCGGTCAGATACGCAGTATTTT
J gene: TRBJ2-5; clone size: .; V gene: TRBV19; D gene: TRBD2; CDR3 protein: CASNTVGSSGGLKTQYF; CDR3 DNA: TGTGCCAGTAACACTGTCGGGTCTAGCGGGGGTTTGAAGACCCAGTACTTC
J gene: TRBJ2-2; clone size: once; V gene: TRBV9; D gene: TRBD2; CDR3 protein: CASSVNRGGAWTGELFF; CDR3 DNA: TGTGCCAGCAGCGTAAATCGCGGGGGGGCCTGGACCGGGGAGCTGTTTTTT
J gene: TRBJ1-1; clone size: once; V gene: TRBV7-2; D gene: .; CDR3 protein: CASSLGGGNTEAFF; CDR3 DNA: TGTGCCAGCAGCCTCGGGGGGGGGAACACTGAAGCTTTCTTT
J gene: TRBJ2-3; clone size: .; V gene: TRBV29-1; D gene: .; CDR3 protein: CSVEDETGRDTQYF; CDR3 DNA: TGCAGCGTTGAAGACGAGACAGGGAGGGATACGCAGTATTTT
J gene: TRBJ1-2; clone size: few; V gene: TRBV6-6; D gene: .; CDR3 protein: CASSYTAGTYGYTF; CDR3 DNA: TGTGCCAGCAGTTACACAGCGGGGACCTATGGCTACACCTTC
J gene: TRBJ2-7; clone size: .; V gene: TRBV5-1; D gene: .; CDR3 protein: CASSLGRDSPGEQYF; CDR3 DNA: TGCGCCAGCAGCTTGGGGCGGGACAGTCCTGGCGAGCAGTACTTC
J gene: TRBJ1-2; clone size: .; V gene: TRBV27; D gene: .; CDR3 protein: CASSLEANYGYTF; CDR3 DNA: TGTGCCAGCAGTTTAGAGGCAAACTATGGCTACACCTTC
J gene: TRBJ1-2; clone size: .; V gene: TRBV15; D gene: TRBD1; CDR3 protein: CATSRDRGPTNYGYTF; CDR3 DNA: TGTGCCACCAGTCGGGACAGGGGGCCAACTAACTATGGCTACACCTTC
J gene: TRBJ2-5; clone size: .; V gene: TRBV9; D gene: TRBD2; CDR3 protein: CASSVNPSGGPTETQYF; CDR3 DNA: TGTGCCAGCAGCGTAAATCCTAGCGGGGGGCCTACGGAGACCCAGTACTTC
J gene: TRBJ1-5; clone size: .; V gene: TRBV19; D gene: TRBD1; CDR3 protein: CASTGGYSNQPQHF; CDR3 DNA: TGTGCCAGTACAGGGGGTTATAGCAATCAGCCCCAGCATTTT
J gene: TRBJ2-5; clone size: .; V gene: TRBV5-1; D gene: TRBD2; CDR3 protein: CASSLGGLAGTRAQYF; CDR3 DNA: TGCGCCAGCAGTTTAGGGGGACTAGCGGGGACTCGGGCCCAGTACTTC
J gene: TRBJ2-7; clone size: .; V gene: TRBV7-2; D gene: .; CDR3 protein: CASSLMGASYEQYF; CDR3 DNA: TGTGCCAGCAGCTTAATGGGGGCGTCCTACGAGCAGTACTTC
J gene: TRBJ1-4; clone size: .; V gene: TRBV5-1; D gene: .; CDR3 protein: CASSLAGGGGYEKLFF; CDR3 DNA: TGCGCCAGCAGCTTGGCCGGGGGTGGAGGGTATGAAAAACTGTTTTTT
J gene: TRBJ2-1; clone size: .; V gene: TRBV11-2; D gene: .; CDR3 protein: CASSFMTREQFF; CDR3 DNA: TGTGCCAGCAGCTTCATGACCAGGGAGCAGTTCTTC
J gene: TRBJ1-4; clone size: .; V gene: TRBV19; D gene: TRBD1; CDR3 protein: CASRPGTDEKLFF; CDR3 DNA: TGTGCCAGTAGACCCGGGACAGATGAAAAACTGTTTTTT
J gene: TRBJ1-2; clone size: .; V gene: TRBV6-5; D gene: .; CDR3 protein: CASSYSPDSYYGYTF; CDR3 DNA: TGTGCCAGCAGTTACTCTCCCGACAGCTACTATGGCTACACCTTC
J gene: TRBJ2-3; clone size: .; V gene: TRBV6-1; D gene: TRBD1; CDR3 protein: CASSRGQGGDTQYF; CDR3 DNA: TGTGCCAGCAGTCGCGGACAGGGAGGAGATACGCAGTATTTT
J gene: TRBJ2-2; clone size: .; V gene: TRBV19; D gene: .; CDR3 protein: CASSTTGISTGELFF; CDR3 DNA: TGTGCCAGTAGTACCACCGGGATCTCAACCGGGGAGCTGTTTTTT
J gene: TRBJ2-3; clone size: once; V gene: TRBV4-1; D gene: TRBD2; CDR3 protein: CASSQGLAGTDTQYF; CDR3 DNA: TGCGCCAGCAGCCAAGGACTAGCGGGCACAGATACGCAGTATTTT
J gene: TRBJ1-2; clone size: .; V gene: TRBV4-1; D gene: TRBD1; CDR3 protein: CASSQDPTQDRAIAIFYGYTF; CDR3 DNA: TGCGCCAGCAGCCAAGATCCGACACAAGACAGGGCTATTGCCATATTTTATGGCTACACCTTC
J gene: TRBJ2-5; clone size: .; V gene: TRBV7-9; D gene: .; CDR3 protein: CAEGGGQETQYF; CDR3 DNA: TGTGCCGAGGGGGGGGGCCAAGAGACCCAGTACTTC